This T cell receptor beta chain was recorded in a study of cytomegalovirus exposure and HLA in healthy donors. Notes on this clone: Its antigen remains unknown.

Germline V CDR1 and CDR2: SGHTA, FQGNSA. The CDR3 length is 13 residues. J gave up 7 bases and V 5 bases, and 4 bases lay outside the gene matches. The PCR used 60 Vbeta and 13 Jbeta primers. This table comes from immunoSEQ multiplex PCR, and its TCRdb copy is limited to in-frame clones, with some not included. The sample has about 170,000 clones, about 59% seen once. Study results and limitations: Compared with the roughly 730-donor mean, an Asian-associated ancestry cluster reportedly had fewer N-insertions, according to a later analysis. In a later analysis, compared with equally common non-associated chains, HLA-associated beta chains were more expanded.

At sampling all donors were nominally healthy, likely with unrecorded immune exposures. V is TRBV7-2 and J is TRBJ2-2, with TRBD2 identical over 7 bases. Sequenced sample: PBMCs. The sequence was collected from a man aged 35 to 55 in good health and CMV-seronegative. CDR3 nucleotides: TGTGCCAGCAGCCCTAGCGGAGACGGGGAGCTGTTTTTT. This encodes CASSPSGDGELFF. The complete variable domain, with remaining parts taken from reference TRBV7-2 and TRBJ2-2, reads GAGVSQSPSNKVTEKGKDVELRCDPISGHTALYWYRQSLGQGLEFLIYFQGNSAPDKSGLPSDRFSAERTGGSVSTLTIQRTQQEDSAVYLCASSPSGDGELFFGEGSRLTVL.